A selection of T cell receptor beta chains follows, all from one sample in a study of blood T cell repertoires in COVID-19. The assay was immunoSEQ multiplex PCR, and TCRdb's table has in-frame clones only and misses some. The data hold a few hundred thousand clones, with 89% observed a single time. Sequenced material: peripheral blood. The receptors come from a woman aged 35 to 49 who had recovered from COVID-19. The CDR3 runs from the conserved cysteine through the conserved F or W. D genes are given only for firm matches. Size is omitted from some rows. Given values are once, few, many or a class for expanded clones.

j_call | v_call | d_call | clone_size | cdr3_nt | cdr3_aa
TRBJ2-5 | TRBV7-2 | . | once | TGTGCCAGCAGCTTCAGCGGGTCGAAAGAGACCCAGTACTTC | CASSFSGSKETQYF
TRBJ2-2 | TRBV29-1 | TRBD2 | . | TGCAGCGCCAGACGGGGGGCCGGGGAGCTGTTTTTT | CSARRGAGELFF
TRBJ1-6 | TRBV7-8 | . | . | TGTGCCAGCAGCTTAAACTCAGGGAAGTATAATTCACCCCTCCACTTT | CASSLNSGKYNSPLHF
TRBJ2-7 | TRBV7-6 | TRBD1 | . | TGTGCCAGCAGCTTAGGCCCAGGGACAGGGGTCCACGAGCAGTACTTC | CASSLGPGTGVHEQYF
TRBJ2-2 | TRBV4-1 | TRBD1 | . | TGCGCCAGCAGCCATGCCGAGGGACAGGTTCTGTTTTTT | CASSHAEGQVLFF
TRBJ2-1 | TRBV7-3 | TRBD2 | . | TGTGCCAGCAGCTCTCGGGGGGGCTCCTACAATGAGCAGTTCTTC | CASSSRGGSYNEQFF
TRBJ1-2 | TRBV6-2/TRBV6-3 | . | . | TGTGCCAGCAGTAACAGGGCGAATGGCTACACCTTC | CASSNRANGYTF
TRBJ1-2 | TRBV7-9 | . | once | TGTGCCAGCAGCTTATACAGGGCGGGGGATGGCTACACCTTC | CASSLYRAGDGYTF
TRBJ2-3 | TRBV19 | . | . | TGTGCCAGTAGTTCAGCGCCCCCCCTCACAGATACGCAGTATTTT | CASSSAPPLTDTQYF
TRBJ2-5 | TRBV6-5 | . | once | TGTGCCGCAGCCGGAGGGTCAGGGGAGACCCAGTACTTC | CAAAGGSGETQYF
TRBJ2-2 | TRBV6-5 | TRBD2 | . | TGTGCCAGCAGCCTAGCGGGAGTAAAGACCGGGGAGCTGTTTTTT | CASSLAGVKTGELFF
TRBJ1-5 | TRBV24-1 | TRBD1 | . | TGTGCCACCAGTGGGACAGGGTGGGATCAGCCCCAGCATTTT | CATSGTGWDQPQHF
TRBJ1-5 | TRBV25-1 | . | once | TGTGCCAGCAGTTGGCAGGGTAACCAGCCCCAGCATTTT | CASSWQGNQPQHF
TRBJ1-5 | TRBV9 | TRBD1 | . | TGTGCCAGCAGCGCAGGGGGCCATAGCAATCAGCCCCAGCATTTT | CASSAGGHSNQPQHF
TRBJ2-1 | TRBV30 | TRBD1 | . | TGTGCCTGGAGCCAGACAGGGAATGAGCAGTTCTTC | CAWSQTGNEQFF
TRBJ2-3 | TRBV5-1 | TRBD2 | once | TGCGCCAGCAGCTTGTTAGCGGGATTCAGCACAGATACGCAGTATTTT | CASSLLAGFSTDTQYF